This T cell receptor (beta chain) was sequenced in a study of shared clonotypes between healthy human individuals. Germline V gene lookup returns CDR1 SEHNR and CDR2 FQNEAQ (reference sequence). The CDR3 spans 16 residues. V dropped 5 bases and J dropped 1; count of bases not matched to a gene: 6. How the authors handled the data: ImmunoSEQ output held junction-only sequences without quality scores, so filtering differed. This table comes from immunoSEQ multiplex PCR, and its TCRdb copy is limited to in-frame clones, with some not included. Clonal size and the V and J genes are those of that table, whereas D and trimming came from the DNA. Among roughly 2,300,000 clones, 92% were seen once, and the ten largest hold 0.37%. Study findings and constraints: Clonotype sharing among the donors was expected to vary with sequencing depth.

In the case of this clone: The target antigen is unknown.

The clonotype comes from a young man in good health. Some clones in this sample may be carry-over from other donors' samples. The chain links TRBV7-9 to TRBJ2-7; 12 bases are shared with TRBD1. Sequenced: naive CD4+ T cells from PBMCs. Noted subset: CD45RA+ positively selected. The chain's CDR3 is CASSPLGQGASYEQYF. The DNA of the CDR3 is TGTGCCAGCAGCCCGCTGGGACAGGGGGCTTCCTACGAGCAGTACTTC.